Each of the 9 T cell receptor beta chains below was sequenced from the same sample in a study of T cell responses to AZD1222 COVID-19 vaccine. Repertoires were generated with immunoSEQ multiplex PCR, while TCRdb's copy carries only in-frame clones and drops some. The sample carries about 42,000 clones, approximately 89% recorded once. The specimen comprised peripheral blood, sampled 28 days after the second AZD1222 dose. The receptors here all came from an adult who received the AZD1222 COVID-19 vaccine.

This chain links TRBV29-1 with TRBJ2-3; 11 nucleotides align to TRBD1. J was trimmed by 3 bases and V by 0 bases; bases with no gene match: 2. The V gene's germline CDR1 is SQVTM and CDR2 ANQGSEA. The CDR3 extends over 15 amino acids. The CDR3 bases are TGCAGCGTTGAAGATCGGGACAGGGGGACAGATACGCAGTATTTT. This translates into CSVEDRDRGTDTQYF.

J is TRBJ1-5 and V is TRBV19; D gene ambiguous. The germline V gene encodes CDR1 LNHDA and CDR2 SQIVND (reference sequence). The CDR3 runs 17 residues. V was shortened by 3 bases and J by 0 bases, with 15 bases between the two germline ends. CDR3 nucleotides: TGTGCCAGTAGTATTAATGGAGACAATTATAGCAATCAGCCCCAGCATTTT. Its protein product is CASSINGDNYSNQPQHF.

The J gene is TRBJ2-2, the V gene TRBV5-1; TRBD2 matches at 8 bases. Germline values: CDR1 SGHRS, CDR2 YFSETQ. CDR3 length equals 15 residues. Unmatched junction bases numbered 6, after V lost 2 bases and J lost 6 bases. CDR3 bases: TGCGCCAGCAGCTTAGGGGCTAGCGGGCCCGGGGAGCTGTTTTTT. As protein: CASSLGASGPGELFF.

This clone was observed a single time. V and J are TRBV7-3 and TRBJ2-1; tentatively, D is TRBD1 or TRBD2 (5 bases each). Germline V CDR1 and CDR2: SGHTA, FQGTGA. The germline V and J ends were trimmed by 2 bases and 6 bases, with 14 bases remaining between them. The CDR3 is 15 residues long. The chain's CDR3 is CASSLVGVGSNEQFF. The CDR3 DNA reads TGTGCCAGCAGCTTAGTGGGGGTAGGGTCCAATGAGCAGTTCTTC.

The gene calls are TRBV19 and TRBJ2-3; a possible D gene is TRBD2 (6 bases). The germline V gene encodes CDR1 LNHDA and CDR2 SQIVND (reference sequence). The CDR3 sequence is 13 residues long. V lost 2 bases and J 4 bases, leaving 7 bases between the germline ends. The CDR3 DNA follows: TGTGCCAGTAGTATACGGGGGTCAGATACGCAGTATTTT. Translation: CASSIRGSDTQYF.

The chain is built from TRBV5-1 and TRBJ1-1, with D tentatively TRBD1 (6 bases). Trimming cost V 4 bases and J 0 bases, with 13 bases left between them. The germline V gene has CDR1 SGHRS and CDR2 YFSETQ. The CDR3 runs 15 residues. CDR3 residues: CASSPGGGVNTEAFF. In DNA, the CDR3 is TGCGCCAGCAGCCCCGGAGGGGGGGTGAACACTGAAGCTTTCTTT.

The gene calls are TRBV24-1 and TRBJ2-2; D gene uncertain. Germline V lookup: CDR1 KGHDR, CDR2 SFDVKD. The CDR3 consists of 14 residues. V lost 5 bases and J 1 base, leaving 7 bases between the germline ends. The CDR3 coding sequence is TGTGCCACCAGTGGCCAGATGAACACCGGGGAGCTGTTTTTT. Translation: CATSGQMNTGELFF.

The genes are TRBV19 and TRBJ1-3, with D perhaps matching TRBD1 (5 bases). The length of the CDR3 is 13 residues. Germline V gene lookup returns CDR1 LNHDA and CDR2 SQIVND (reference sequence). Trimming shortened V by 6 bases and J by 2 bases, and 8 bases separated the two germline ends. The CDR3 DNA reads TGTGCCAGTAGCCAGGGAACTGGAAACACCATATATTTT. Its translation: CASSQGTGNTIYF.

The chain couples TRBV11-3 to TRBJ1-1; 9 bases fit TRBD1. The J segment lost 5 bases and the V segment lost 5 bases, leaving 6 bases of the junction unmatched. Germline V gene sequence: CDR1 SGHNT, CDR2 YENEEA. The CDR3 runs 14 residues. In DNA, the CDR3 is TGTGCCAGCAGCCCGGACAGGGGCGGTACTGAAGCTTTCTTT. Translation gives CASSPDRGGTEAFF.